The clone carrying this T cell receptor (beta chain) appeared many times. This specimen belongs to a study of CD8+CD57+ T cells in acquired aplastic anemia. The J segment lost 5 bases and the V segment lost 3 bases, leaving 9 bases of the junction unmatched. The CDR3 runs to 15 residues. Genomic DNA templated the TCR beta VDJ and CDR3 profiling. From the reads, TCRdb called clonotypes with MiXCR, one entry per CDR3 protein. The sample yields approximately 98,000 distinct CDR3 sequences, around half seen once. This receptor was identified in a human donor in good health, serving as a control. The sequenced material came from sorted CD4+, CD8+, or CD8+CD57+ T cells (not recorded which) from PBMCs. The chain joins TRBV12-3 or TRBV12-4 to TRBJ2-5, with 7 bases aligning to TRBD1. The CDR3 DNA is TGTGCCAGCAGTTTGCTGGTAGGGGGCGTTGAGACCCAGTACTTC. As protein: CASSLLVGGVETQYF.